What follows describes a single T cell receptor (beta chain). It has no known antigen specificity. Base qualities are not recorded, but no much larger clone differs from it by a single base. The source of the sample is a study of blood T cell repertoires in COVID-19 (TCRdb year 2020). In terms of the full investigation: Samples from collaborators originated in the United States, Italy and Spain and spanned both the acute and convalescent phases of COVID-19. The material from the prospective study consisted of cDNA or gDNA derived from T cells, B-cell-depleted T cells, or PBMCs. Deeply sampled blood TCRbeta repertoires from subjects exposed to, actively infected with, or recovered from COVID-19 were included in the dataset. The repertoires were made available in a free public database intended to serve as a resource for research on the immune response to SARS-CoV-2. The samples were drawn from the first 160 participants of the ongoing ImmuneRACE study and from over 950 subjects provided by 6 global collaborators. A de-identified subject ID, COVID-19 status, age in years and sex were almost always included in the sample metadata. Where HLA class I and class II types were available, the types were taken from metadata supplied by the sample provider, not from assay-based typing. Results the study describes overall, beyond this receptor: How much clinical and demographic metadata was included differed by source and by participant, and the metadata was provided uncurated.

The immunoSEQ Assay, a bias-controlled multiplex PCR, was used to amplify TCRbeta CDR3 regions from genomic DNA. Per the source publication's procedure: The number of nucleated cells in each sample was estimated from the amplification of reference gene primers within the assay. To quantify the absolute abundance of each unique TCRbeta CDR3 rearrangement, sequence reads were collapsed and filtered. For each sample, productive Simpson clonality was calculated as the square root of Simpson's diversity index over productive rearrangements. TCRdb retrieved this table from immuneACCESS and kept in-frame rearrangements only. Not all clones are present; in checked studies, unresolved V genes account for under half, and no reason is known for the remainder. The DNA gave D and trimming, while V, J and clone size come from that table. This sample is represented by 400,000 to 550,000 clones; 70% to 90% of them were singletons. The ten largest make up approximately 2% of the sample.

In the prospective study, participants were 18 to 89 years old, resided in 24 geographic areas of the United States, and were enrolled through a virtual design. In the prospective study, participants were assigned to cohorts based on the clinical history participants reported in a screening survey and a study questionnaire. In the prospective study, mobile phlebotomists collected whole blood, serum and a nasopharyngeal or oropharyngeal swab from each participant. Prospective study participants could optionally give additional blood draws and questionnaires over a roughly two-month period. Blood samples from the prospective study were shipped frozen or at room temperature prior to DNA extraction. Inclusive of the bounding cysteine and phenylalanine, the CDR3 is 18 residues long. Only the CDR3 DNA stays, 54 bases, in frame from base 1. The germline V gene supplies CDR1 SGDLS and CDR2 YYNGEE. V and J are trimmed by 5 bases and 5 bases, and the gene matches miss 16 bases of the junction.

The specimen was PBMCs or T cells enriched from blood (not recorded which). The receptor's source is a woman between 18 and 29 years old with acute COVID-19. In this chain, TRBV9 is recombined with TRBJ2-1, with 10 junctional bases fitting TRBD2. This receptor has the CDR3 CASSYRTSGPIDNNEQFF. The DNA reads TGTGCCAGCAGTTACCGGACTAGCGGACCTATTGACAACAATGAGCAGTTCTTC.